The next 22 T cell receptor beta chains were all read from a single sample in a study of tissue T cells after allogeneic stem cell transplantation. TCRdb's copy holds only in-frame clones and misses some; the assay was immunoSEQ multiplex PCR. This table holds roughly 50,000 clones, 73% found once. Sequenced material: sorted cells pooled from one or two spleens. These receptor sequences come from a pool of C57BL/6 mice in good health.

As for this clone: Gene names are the mouse ones. The read ends 1 residue shy of where the CDR3 ends; the end is completed using the germline J gene. The gene calls are TRBV13-1 and TRBJ2-3; 8 nucleotides agree with TRBD2. Per the germline V gene, CDR1 is NSHNY and CDR2 is SYGAGN. The CDR3 is 17 residues long. The V segment lost 0 bases and the J segment 0 bases; nucleotides outside the gene matches: 6. Here the CDR3 reads CASSDEDWAASAETLYF. The sequenced part of the CDR3 DNA is TGTGCCAGCAGTGATGAGGACTGGGCGGCTAGTGCAGAAACGCTGTAT.

On this clone itself: Genes here carry mouse names. The CDR3 end falls 1 residue outside the read, so it is completed with the germline J gene. The chain is built from TRBV26 and TRBJ2-5; D gene ambiguous. Deletions cut 2 bases from V and 6 bases from J, with 6 bases between. The CDR3 runs 12 residues. The germline V gene has CDR1 KGHPV and CDR2 FQNQEV (reference sequence). The CDR3 protein is CASSLGRDTQYF. The part of the CDR3 DNA that was read is TGTGCCAGCAGTCTGGGGAGGGACACCCAGTAC.

Comments on this clone: The genes are named according to mouse. With the read ending 1 residue before the CDR3 end, the germline J gene is used to fill in that end. This chain uses TRBV17 with TRBJ1-6; 7 nucleotides agree with TRBD1. TRBJ1-6 is designated an ORF whose function remains uncertain. CDR1 and CDR2 (germline): MNHDT, YYDKIL. V gave up 0 bases and J gave up 7 bases; unmatched junction bases: 3. The CDR3 has 15 amino acids. The CDR3 sequence is CASSRDEGANSPLYF. The CDR3 DNA, read in part, is TGTGCTAGCAGTAGAGATGAGGGGGCGAATTCGCCCCTCTAC.

Of note for this clone: The germline and genes are mouse ones. The read terminates 1 residue before the CDR3 end, so the remaining end is supplied by the germline J gene. This chain connects TRBV19 to TRBJ2-5; tentatively, D is TRBD1 (5 bases). CDR1 is FNHDT and CDR2 is SITEND in the germline V gene (reference sequence). V was cut by 4 bases and J by 0 bases, with 9 bases left in between. This CDR3 region has 14 residues. This CDR3 reads CASSPRQNQDTQYF. The sequenced part of the CDR3 DNA is TGTGCCAGCAGTCCCCGACAGAACCAAGACACCCAGTAC.

Remarks on this clone: Gene names are the mouse ones. The read terminates 1 residue ahead of where the CDR3 ends, so the germline J gene completes it. This chain uses TRBV20 with TRBJ2-4; 9 nucleotides line up with TRBD1. The CDR3 consists of 18 residues. Germline assignment: CDR1 GFQATS and CDR2 STVNSAI. With V trimmed by 0 bases and J by 0 bases, 10 bases remained unmatched. This CDR3 is CGARDLVTGGMSQNTLYF. The CDR3 bases that were read are TGTGGTGCTAGGGATCTGGTCACAGGGGGCATGAGTCAAAACACCTTGTAC.

Notes on this clone: The listed genes are named as in mouse. The read terminates 1 residue ahead of where the CDR3 ends, so the germline J gene completes it. The chain joins TRBV19 to TRBJ1-1; D is uncertain. The germline gives CDR1 FNHDT, CDR2 SITEND (reference sequence). This CDR3 has 12 amino acids. The V and J ends lost 1 base and 1 base respectively, with 2 bases between them. CDR3 region: CASSIQNTEVFF. The sequenced part of the CDR3 DNA is TGTGCCAGCAGTATACAAAACACAGAAGTCTTC.

Points on this clone: All gene names here are mouse names. With the read ending 1 residue before the CDR3 end, the germline J gene is used to fill in that end. The chain links TRBV13-3 to TRBJ2-2; 10 bases align to TRBD1. The CDR3 runs to 15 residues. Losses at the gene ends were 0 bases for V and 6 bases for J; bases not matched to a gene: 2. Germline V gene lookup returns CDR1 NNHDY and CDR2 SYVADS. This CDR3 is CASSDGTGGAGQLYF. The covered CDR3 bases are TGTGCCAGCAGTGATGGGACAGGGGGAGCCGGGCAGCTCTAC.

This clone was detected only a few times. The gene names given are mouse names. The DNA read from the CDR3 is TGTGCCAGCAGCTTCGGGGATAACTATGCTGAGCAGTTC. Amino acids: CASSFGDNYAEQF. The entire CDR3 protein reads CASSFGDNYAEQFF. This chain uses TRBV3 with TRBJ2-1; D not certain. The sequence runs out 1 residue before the end of the CDR3; the remainder is reconstructed from the germline J gene. The CDR3 contains 14 residues. Germline V lookup: CDR1 SNHLY, CDR2 FYNGKV (reference sequence). Between the trimmed V and J ends, which lost 3 bases and 0 bases, there was a span of 6 bases.

Points on this clone: The gene names here belong to mouse. The CDR3 end falls 1 residue outside the read, so it is completed with the germline J gene. The chain carries TRBV12-2 and TRBJ2-7, with 9 bases identical to TRBD2. Trimming removed 0 bases from V and 3 bases from J; junction bases left unmatched: 2. Looked up from germline, CDR1 is SGHLS and CDR2 is HYDKME. This CDR3 contains 14 residues. The sequenced part of the CDR3 DNA is TGTGCCAGCTCTCTCGAGACTGGGGGCTATGAACAGTAC. Translation: CASSLETGGYEQY. The full CDR3 is CASSLETGGYEQYF. The full variable domain, completed using reference TRBV12-2 and TRBJ2-7, is NSGVVQSPRYIIKGKGERSILKCIPISGHLSVAWYQQTQGQELKFFIQHYDKMERDKGNLPSRFSVQQFDDYHSEMNMSALELEDSAVYFCASSLETGGYEQYFGPGTRLTVL.

For this clone: The listed genes are named as in mouse. The observed sequence ends 1 residue before the CDR3 terminus, with the missing tail filled in from the germline J gene. The chain employs TRBV13-1 and TRBJ2-2; 10 bases map to TRBD2. Germline CDR1 and CDR2: NSHNY and SYGAGN. Trimming at V came to 2 bases and at J to 6 bases, leaving 7 bases not matched to a gene. The CDR3 is made up of 16 amino acids. The covered CDR3 bases are TGTGCCAGCAGTGAGCCCAGACTGGGGGGTCCCGGGCAGCTCTAC. Protein product: CASSEPRLGGPGQLY. The whole CDR3 is CASSEPRLGGPGQLYF.

Details on this clone: Each gene name is a mouse one. The read gets to within 1 residue of the CDR3 end, and the germline J gene fills in the rest. The rearrangement links TRBV1 to TRBJ2-5, with D possibly TRBD1 on 6 matching bases. Germline lookup yields CDR1 NSQYPW and CDR2 LRSPGD (reference sequence). The V end lost 3 bases, the J end lost 5 bases, and 9 bases lay between the germline ends. The CDR3 has 13 residues. Partial CDR3 DNA: TGCACCTGCAGTGCCCCACAGGGAGACACCCAGTAC. Translated, it gives CTCSAPQGDTQY. The entire CDR3 sequence reads CTCSAPQGDTQYF. The full variable domain, completed using reference TRBV1 and TRBJ2-5, is VTLLEQNPRWRLVPRGQAVNLRCILKNSQYPWMSWYQQDLQKQLQWLFTLRSPGDKEVKSLPGADYLATRVTDTELRLQVANMSQGRTLYCTCSAPQGDTQYFGPGTRLLVL.

Note on this clone: Mouse gene names apply. CDR3 DNA, as far as it was read: TGCACCTGCAGTGCAGATCGGGACTGGGACTATGAACAGTAC. Translating it yields CTCSADRDWDYEQY. The full CDR3 is CTCSADRDWDYEQYF. The chain uses TRBV1 and TRBJ2-7; TRBD2 aligns across 9 bases. The read ends 1 residue before the CDR3 terminus; that terminus is restored from the germline J gene. The V gene's germline CDR1 is NSQYPW and CDR2 LRSPGD (reference sequence). The V gene end was trimmed by 0 bases and the J gene end by 3 bases; junction bases not matched to a gene: 3. The CDR3 extends over 15 amino acids.

This clone came up a few times. Gene names are the mouse ones. The sequenced fragment ends 1 residue before the CDR3 boundary, so the rest is inferred from the germline J gene. The chain links TRBV23 to TRBJ2-7; the table's D call TRBD2 went unverified against the DNA. Germline V lookup: CDR1 KGHTA, CDR2 FQNQQP. The CDR3 consists of 14 residues. The CDR3 DNA, read in part, is TGCTCCAGCAGTCAAGAACTGGGCTCCTATGAACAGTAC. Translation gives CSSSQELGSYEQY. The CDR3, in full, reads CSSSQELGSYEQYF.

This clone has only a few counts. The gene names here belong to mouse. The read stops 1 residue short of the end of the CDR3; the missing end is completed from the germline J gene. The V call is TRBV13-2, the J call TRBJ1-4, with no clear D. The CDR3 runs 15 residues. V shed 1 base and J shed 0 bases, with 7 bases lying between them. Germline V gene sequence: CDR1 NNHNN, CDR2 SYGAGS (reference sequence). Partial CDR3 DNA: TGTGCCAGCGGTGATCAACAGATTTCCAACGAAAGATTATTT. This translates into CASGDQQISNERLF. The entire CDR3 sequence reads CASGDQQISNERLFF.

Notes on this clone: Genes here carry mouse names. The CDR3 is cut off 1 residue early in the read; its end comes from the germline J gene. The rearrangement joins TRBV4 to TRBJ2-1; possibly TRBD1 for D (5 bases). CDR3 length: 12 residues. The V gene's germline CDR1 is LGHDT and CDR2 YNNKQL (reference sequence). Trimming left V 5 bases short and J 5 bases short, with 7 bases between. The CDR3 bases that were read are TGTGCCAGCAGCAGGACAAATGCTGAGCAGTTC. As protein: CASSRTNAEQF. The entire CDR3 protein is CASSRTNAEQFF.

This clone appeared once. The listed genes are named as in mouse. The read terminates 1 residue before the CDR3 end, so the remaining end is supplied by the germline J gene. The rearrangement joins TRBV15 to TRBJ2-5; 7 bases agree with TRBD2. The CDR3 is 14 amino acids. Germline V lookup: CDR1 SGHND, CDR2 FRSKSL. With 2 bases clipped from V and 4 bases from J, the junction kept 3 bases outside the gene matches. The sequenced CDR3 bases are TGTGCCAGCAGTTTACTCCTGGGGGAAGACACCCAGTAC. Its translation is CASSLLLGEDTQY. The complete CDR3 protein is CASSLLLGEDTQYF.

On this clone itself: Genes here carry mouse names. The read ends 1 residue before the CDR3 terminus; that terminus is restored from the germline J gene. The chain joins TRBV13-1 to TRBJ2-3; TRBD2 agrees at 10 bases. This CDR3 spans 16 amino acids. CDR1 and CDR2 (germline): NSHNY, SYGAGN. J lost 4 bases, V lost 0 bases, and 5 bases had no gene match. This CDR3 reads CASSDGLGGRPETLYF. Partial CDR3 DNA: TGTGCCAGCAGTGATGGTCTGGGGGGGCGACCAGAAACGCTGTAT.

There are a few counts of this clone. The gene names here belong to mouse. The CDR3 end falls 1 residue outside the read, so it is completed with the germline J gene. The chain combines TRBV2 with TRBJ2-2; 10 positions agree with TRBD2. Germline-derived CDR1 and CDR2 are LGHNA and YSYQKL. The CDR3 spans 16 residues. Losses at the gene ends were 4 bases for V and 2 bases for J; bases not matched to a gene: 4. The CDR3 region is CASSLDWGENTGQLYF. Partial CDR3 DNA: TGTGCCAGCAGCCTCGACTGGGGGGAGAACACCGGGCAGCTCTAC.

Details on this clone: These gene names are mouse names. The missing CDR3 end, 1 residue past where the read stops, is filled in from the germline J gene. The chain employs TRBV19 and TRBJ1-4, with TRBD1 identical over 8 bases. Germline V gene data show CDR1 as FNHDT and CDR2 as SITEND (reference sequence). This CDR3 has 16 residues. Germline trimming cut 5 bases from V and 0 bases from J; bases unmatched to any gene: 6. The CDR3 here is CASRAGTGVSNERLFF. Partial CDR3 DNA: TGTGCCAGCAGAGCCGGGACAGGAGTTTCCAACGAAAGATTATTT.

A word on this clone: Gene labels here are mouse ones. The missing CDR3 end, 1 residue past where the read stops, is filled in from the germline J gene. The rearrangement links TRBV2 to TRBJ1-5; a possible D gene is TRBD1 (6 bases). Germline-derived CDR1 and CDR2 are LGHNA and YSYQKL. CDR3 length: 14 residues. V shed 4 bases and J shed 2 bases, with 9 bases lying between them. Incomplete CDR3 DNA: TGTGCCAGCAGCCGTCAGGGGTACAACCAGGCTCCGCTT. Protein: CASSRQGYNQAPL. The entire CDR3 is CASSRQGYNQAPLF.

This clone has just a few counts. Mouse germline and gene names are used. With the read ending 1 residue before the CDR3 end, the germline J gene is used to fill in that end. V usage is TRBV13-1 and J usage is TRBJ1-3; 7 bases agree with TRBD1. V lost 5 bases and J lost 1; bases outside the gene matches: 3. Looked up from germline, CDR1 is NSHNY and CDR2 is SYGAGN. This CDR3 comprises 14 residues. Incomplete CDR3 DNA: TGTGCCAGCAGCTTACAGGGGTCTGGAAATACGCTCTAT. Translating it yields CASSLQGSGNTLY. The CDR3 in full is CASSLQGSGNTLYF.

With regard to this clone: Mouse gene names and germline throughout. The sequenced fragment ends 1 residue before the CDR3 boundary, so the rest is inferred from the germline J gene. The chain links TRBV2 to TRBJ1-1; maybe TRBD1 (5 bases). Trimming removed 0 bases from V and 1 base from J, with 9 bases in between. CDR3 length equals 15 residues. Germline values: CDR1 LGHNA, CDR2 YSYQKL. The sequenced CDR3 bases are TGTGCCAGCAGCCAAGATCACGGACAAAACACAGAAGTCTTC. It specifies CASSQDHGQNTEVF. The whole CDR3 region reads CASSQDHGQNTEVFF.